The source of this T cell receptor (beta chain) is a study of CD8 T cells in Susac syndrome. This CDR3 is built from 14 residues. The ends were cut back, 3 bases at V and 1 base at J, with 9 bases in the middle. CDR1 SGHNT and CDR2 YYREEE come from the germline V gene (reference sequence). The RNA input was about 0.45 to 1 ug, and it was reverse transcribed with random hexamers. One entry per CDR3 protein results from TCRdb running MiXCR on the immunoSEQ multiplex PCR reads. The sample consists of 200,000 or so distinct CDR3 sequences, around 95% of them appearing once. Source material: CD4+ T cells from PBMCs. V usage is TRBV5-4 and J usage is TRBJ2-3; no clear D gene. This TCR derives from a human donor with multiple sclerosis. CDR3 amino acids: CASSSSTGTDTQYF. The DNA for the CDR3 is TGTGCCAGCAGCTCCTCGACTGGCACAGATACGCAGTATTTT.